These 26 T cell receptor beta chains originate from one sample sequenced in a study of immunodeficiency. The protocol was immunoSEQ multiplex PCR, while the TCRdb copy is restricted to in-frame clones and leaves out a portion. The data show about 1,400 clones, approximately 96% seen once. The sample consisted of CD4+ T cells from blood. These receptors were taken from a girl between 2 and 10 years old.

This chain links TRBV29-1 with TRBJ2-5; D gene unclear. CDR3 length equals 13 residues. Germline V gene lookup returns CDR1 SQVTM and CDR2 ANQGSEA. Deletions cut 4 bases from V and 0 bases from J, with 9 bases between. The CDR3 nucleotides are TGCAGCGTTGGTCCACTATACCAAGAGACCCAGTACTTC. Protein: CSVGPLYQETQYF.

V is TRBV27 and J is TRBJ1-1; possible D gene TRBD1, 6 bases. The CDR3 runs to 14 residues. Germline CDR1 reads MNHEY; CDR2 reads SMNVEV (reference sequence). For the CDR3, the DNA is TGTGCGAGTCAGGGGAGGTTCGGGAACACTGAAGCTTTCTTT. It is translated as CASQGRFGNTEAFF.

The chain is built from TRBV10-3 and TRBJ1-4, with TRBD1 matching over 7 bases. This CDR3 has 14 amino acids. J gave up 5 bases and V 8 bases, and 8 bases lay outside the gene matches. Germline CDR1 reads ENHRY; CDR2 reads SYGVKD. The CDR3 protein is CAIRGDRVNEKLFF. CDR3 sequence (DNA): TGTGCCATCCGGGGCGACAGGGTGAATGAAAAACTGTTTTTT.

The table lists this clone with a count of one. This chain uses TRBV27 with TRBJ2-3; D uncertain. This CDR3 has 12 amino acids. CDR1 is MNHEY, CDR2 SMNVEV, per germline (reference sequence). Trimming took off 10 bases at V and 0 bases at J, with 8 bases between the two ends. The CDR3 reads CATASSTDTQYF. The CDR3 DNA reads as TGTGCCACCGCATCTAGCACAGATACGCAGTATTTT.

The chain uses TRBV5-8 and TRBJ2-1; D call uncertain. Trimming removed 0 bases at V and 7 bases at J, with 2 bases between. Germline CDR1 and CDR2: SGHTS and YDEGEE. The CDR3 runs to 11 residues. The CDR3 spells CASSLGNEQFF. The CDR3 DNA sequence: TGTGCCAGCAGCTTGGGGAATGAGCAGTTCTTC.

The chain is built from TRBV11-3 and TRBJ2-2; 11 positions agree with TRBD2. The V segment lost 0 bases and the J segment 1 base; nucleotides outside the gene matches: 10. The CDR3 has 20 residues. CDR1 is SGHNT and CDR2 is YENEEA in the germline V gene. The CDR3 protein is CASSLEPGLAVDMNTGELFF. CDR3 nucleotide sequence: TGTGCCAGCAGCTTAGAGCCGGGACTAGCGGTCGACATGAACACCGGGGAGCTGTTTTTT.

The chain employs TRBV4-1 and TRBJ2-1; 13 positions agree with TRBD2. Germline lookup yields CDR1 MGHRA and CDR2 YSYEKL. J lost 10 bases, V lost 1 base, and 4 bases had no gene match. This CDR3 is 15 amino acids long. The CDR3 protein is CASSQAQTSGGEQFF. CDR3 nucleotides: TGCGCCAGCAGCCAAGCCCAGACTAGCGGGGGGGAGCAGTTCTTC.

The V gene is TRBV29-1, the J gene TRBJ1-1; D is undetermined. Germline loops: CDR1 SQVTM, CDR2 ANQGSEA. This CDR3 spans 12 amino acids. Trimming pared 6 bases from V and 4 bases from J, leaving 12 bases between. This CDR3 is CSVVRTSTEAFF. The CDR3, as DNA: TGCAGCGTGGTCCGGACGAGCACTGAAGCTTTCTTT.

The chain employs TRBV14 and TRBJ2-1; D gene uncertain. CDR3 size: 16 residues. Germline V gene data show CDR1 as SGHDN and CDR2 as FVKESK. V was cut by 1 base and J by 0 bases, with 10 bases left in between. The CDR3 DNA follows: TGTGCCAGCAGCCAAGGACTCTTAAGCTCCTACAATGAGCAGTTCTTC. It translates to CASSQGLLSSYNEQFF.

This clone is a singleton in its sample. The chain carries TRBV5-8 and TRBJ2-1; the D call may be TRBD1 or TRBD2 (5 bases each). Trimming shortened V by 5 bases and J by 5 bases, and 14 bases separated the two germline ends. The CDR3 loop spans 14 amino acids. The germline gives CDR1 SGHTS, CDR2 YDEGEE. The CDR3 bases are TGTGCCAGCAGTCTCTGGCTGGGACACAATGAGCAGTTCTTC. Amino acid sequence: CASSLWLGHNEQFF.

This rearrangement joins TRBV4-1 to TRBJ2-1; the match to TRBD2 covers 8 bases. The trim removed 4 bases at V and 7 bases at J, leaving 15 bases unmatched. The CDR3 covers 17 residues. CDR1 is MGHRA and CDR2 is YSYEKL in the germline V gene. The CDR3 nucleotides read TGCGCCAGCAGCCGGGGGGGCCGAGCGGGAGTAAAGAATGAGCAGTTCTTC. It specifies CASSRGGRAGVKNEQFF.

CDR3 nucleotide sequence: TGTGCCACAGGGACAGGGATGAACACTGAAGCTTTCTTT. Translation gives CATGTGMNTEAFF. The rearrangement uses TRBV28 and TRBJ1-1; TRBD1 agrees at 9 bases. The CDR3 spans 13 residues. The V gene end was trimmed by 10 bases and the J gene end by 0 bases; junction bases not matched to a gene: 3. Germline assignment: CDR1 MDHEN and CDR2 SYDVKM. The full variable domain, its missing parts supplied by reference TRBV28 and TRBJ1-1, is DVKVTQSSRYLVKRTGEKVFLECVQDMDHENMFWYRQDPGLGLRLIYFSYDVKMKEKGDIPEGYSVSREKKERFSLILESASTNQTSMYLCATGTGMNTEAFFGQGTRLTVV.

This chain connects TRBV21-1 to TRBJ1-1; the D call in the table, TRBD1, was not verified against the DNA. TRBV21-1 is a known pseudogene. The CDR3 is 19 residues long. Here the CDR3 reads CASSKPGQIIVGMNTEAFF. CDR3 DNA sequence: TGTGCCAGCAGCAAACCGGGACAGATTATCGTTGGGATGAACACTGAAGCTTTCTTT.

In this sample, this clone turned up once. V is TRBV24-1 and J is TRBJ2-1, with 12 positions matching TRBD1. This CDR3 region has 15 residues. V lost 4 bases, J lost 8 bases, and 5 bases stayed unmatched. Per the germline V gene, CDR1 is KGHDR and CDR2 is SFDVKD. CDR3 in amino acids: CATSDPGTGGDEQFF. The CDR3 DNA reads TGTGCCACCAGTGACCCCGGGACAGGGGGCGATGAGCAGTTCTTC.

The CDR3 sequence: CASSLRTDSETQYF. In DNA form, the CDR3 reads TGTGCCAGCAGTCTGCGGACTGATTCAGAGACCCAGTACTTC. The rearrangement links TRBV27 to TRBJ2-5, with a weak D call TRBD2 (5 bases). The V end was cut by 5 bases, the J end by 4 bases, with 14 bases between. This CDR3 has 14 residues. The germline V gene has CDR1 MNHEY and CDR2 SMNVEV (reference sequence).

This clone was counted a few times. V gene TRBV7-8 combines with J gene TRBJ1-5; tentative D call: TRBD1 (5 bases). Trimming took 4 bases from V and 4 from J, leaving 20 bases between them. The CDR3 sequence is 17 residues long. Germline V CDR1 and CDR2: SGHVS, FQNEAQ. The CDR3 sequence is CASSSPDRTRINQPQHF. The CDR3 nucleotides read TGTGCCAGCAGCTCGCCAGATAGGACAAGGATAAATCAGCCCCAGCATTTT.

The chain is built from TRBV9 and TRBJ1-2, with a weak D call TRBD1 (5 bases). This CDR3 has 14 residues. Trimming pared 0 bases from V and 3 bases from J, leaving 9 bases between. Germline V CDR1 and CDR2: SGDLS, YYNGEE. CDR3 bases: TGTGCCAGCAGCGTAGACGGACACCACTATGGCTACACCTTC. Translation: CASSVDGHHYGYTF.

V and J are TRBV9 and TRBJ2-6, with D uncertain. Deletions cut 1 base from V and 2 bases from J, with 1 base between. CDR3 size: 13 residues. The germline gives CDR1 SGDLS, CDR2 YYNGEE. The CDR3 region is CASSVPGANVLTF. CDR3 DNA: TGTGCCAGCAGCGTACCTGGGGCCAACGTCCTGACTTTC.

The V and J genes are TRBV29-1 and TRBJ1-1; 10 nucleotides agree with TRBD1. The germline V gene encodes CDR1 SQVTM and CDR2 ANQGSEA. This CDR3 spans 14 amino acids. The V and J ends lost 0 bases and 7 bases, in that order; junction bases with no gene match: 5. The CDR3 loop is CSVEDLGQGNEAFF. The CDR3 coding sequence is TGCAGCGTTGAAGATCTGGGACAGGGGAATGAAGCTTTCTTT.

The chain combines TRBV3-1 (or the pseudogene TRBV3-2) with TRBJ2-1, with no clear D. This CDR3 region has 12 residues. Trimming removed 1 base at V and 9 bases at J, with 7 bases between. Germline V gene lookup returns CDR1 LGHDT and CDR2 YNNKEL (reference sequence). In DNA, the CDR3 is TGTGCCAGCAGCCAAGTTAATGGTGAGCAGTTCTTC. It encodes CASSQVNGEQFF.

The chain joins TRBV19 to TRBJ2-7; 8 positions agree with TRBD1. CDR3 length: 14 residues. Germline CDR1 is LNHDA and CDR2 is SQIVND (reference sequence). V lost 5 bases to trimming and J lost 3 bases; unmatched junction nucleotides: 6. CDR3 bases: TGTGCCAGTAGTGTACGCGGACAGGGCTACGAGCAGTACTTC. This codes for CASSVRGQGYEQYF.

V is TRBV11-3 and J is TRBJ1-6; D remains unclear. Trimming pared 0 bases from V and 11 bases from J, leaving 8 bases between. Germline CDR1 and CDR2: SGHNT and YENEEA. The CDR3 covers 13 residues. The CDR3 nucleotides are TGTGCCAGCAGCTTAGACGCAGGAACACCCCTCCACTTT. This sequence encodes CASSLDAGTPLHF.

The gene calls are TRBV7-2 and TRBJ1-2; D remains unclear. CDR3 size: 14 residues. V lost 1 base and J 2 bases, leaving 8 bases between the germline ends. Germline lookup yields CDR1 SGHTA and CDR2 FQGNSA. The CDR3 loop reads CASSLDRVNYGYTF. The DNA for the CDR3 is TGTGCCAGCAGCTTAGATCGGGTAAACTATGGCTACACCTTC.

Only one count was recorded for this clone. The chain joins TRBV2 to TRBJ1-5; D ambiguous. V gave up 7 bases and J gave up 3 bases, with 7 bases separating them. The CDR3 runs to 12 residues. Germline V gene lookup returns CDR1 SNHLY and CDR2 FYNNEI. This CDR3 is CASNQDNQPQHF. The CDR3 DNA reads TGTGCCAGCAACCAGGACAATCAGCCCCAGCATTTT.

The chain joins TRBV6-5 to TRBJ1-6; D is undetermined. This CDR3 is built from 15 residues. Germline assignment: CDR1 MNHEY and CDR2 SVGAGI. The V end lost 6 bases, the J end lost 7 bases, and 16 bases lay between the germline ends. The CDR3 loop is CASSGGPHRNSPLHF. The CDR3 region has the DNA TGTGCCAGCAGCGGCGGCCCCCATCGAAATTCACCCCTCCACTTT.

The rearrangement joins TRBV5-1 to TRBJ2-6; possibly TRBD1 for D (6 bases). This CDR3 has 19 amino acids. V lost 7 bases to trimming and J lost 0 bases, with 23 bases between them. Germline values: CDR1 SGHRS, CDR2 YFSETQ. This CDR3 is CASYQSGTYSSSGANVLTF. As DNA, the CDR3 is TGCGCCAGCTACCAAAGTGGGACATATTCTTCCTCTGGGGCCAACGTCCTGACTTTC.